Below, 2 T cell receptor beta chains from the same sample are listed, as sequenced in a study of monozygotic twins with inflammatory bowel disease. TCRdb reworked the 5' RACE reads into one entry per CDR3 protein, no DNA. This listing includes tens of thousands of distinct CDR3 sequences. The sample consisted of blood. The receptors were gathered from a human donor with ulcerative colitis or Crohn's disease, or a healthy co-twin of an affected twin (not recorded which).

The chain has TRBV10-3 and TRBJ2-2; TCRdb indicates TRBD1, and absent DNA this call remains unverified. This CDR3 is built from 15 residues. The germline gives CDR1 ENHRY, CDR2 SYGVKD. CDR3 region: CALRAGTTTTGELFF.

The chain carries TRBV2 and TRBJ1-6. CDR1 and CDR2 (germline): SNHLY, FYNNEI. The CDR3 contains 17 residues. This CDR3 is CASSTPRGGRKNSPLHF.